What follows are 29 T cell receptor beta chains derived from one specimen sequenced in a study of OX40 agonist ivuxolimab in advanced cancers. The method was immunoSEQ multiplex PCR; TCRdb's version includes in-frame clones alone and lacks a portion of them. Of 40,000 to 60,000 clones listed, 75% to 80% are singletons. Sequenced here: CD4+ or CD8+ T cells sorted from blood, sampled in a trial of the OX40 agonist ivuxolimab. The receptors shown here come from an adult with an advanced solid tumor such as melanoma, head and neck, liver or kidney cancer.

The CDR3 sequence: CAWSASPEGKLFF. The CDR3 DNA reads TGTGCCTGGAGTGCATCCCCAGAGGGAAAACTGTTTTTT. The chain recombines TRBV30 with TRBJ1-4, with D hard to call. Germline V lookup: CDR1 GTSNPN, CDR2 SVGIG (reference sequence). V was trimmed by 1 base and J by 10 bases, leaving 13 bases between them. The CDR3 extends over 13 amino acids.

The chain joins TRBV19 to TRBJ1-5; tentatively, D is TRBD1 (5 bases). V dropped 5 bases and J dropped 1 base, with 12 bases sitting between them. Germline assignment: CDR1 LNHDA and CDR2 SQIVND (reference sequence). This CDR3 spans 15 amino acids. The CDR3 region has the DNA TGTGCCAGTAGTCACGGGGCAGGGAGCAATCAGCCCCAGCATTTT. Its protein is CASSHGAGSNQPQHF.

V usage is TRBV6-1 and J usage is TRBJ2-7, with a tentative D call TRBD2 (5 bases). The V end lost 5 bases, the J end lost 3 bases, and 14 bases lay between the germline ends. CDR3 length: 14 residues. Per germline, CDR1 MNHNS and CDR2 SASEGT. The CDR3 region has the DNA TGTGCCAGCAGTCTCAATCAAGGAGGCTACGAGCAGTACTTC. It specifies CASSLNQGGYEQYF.

This clone was seen only once. The V and J genes are TRBV29-1 and TRBJ1-1; unclear D gene. V was pared by 3 bases and J by 0 bases, with 11 bases between. Germline V CDR1 and CDR2: SQVTM, ANQGSEA. The CDR3 has 14 amino acids. CDR3 sequence reads: CSVDDGPLNTEAFF. The CDR3 nucleotides read TGCAGCGTTGACGACGGACCTCTGAACACTGAAGCTTTCTTT.

This chain uses TRBV19 with TRBJ1-1; 10 nucleotides match TRBD1. V dropped 8 bases and J dropped 6; count of bases not matched to a gene: 9. The CDR3 totals 14 residues. Germline V gives CDR1 LNHDA, CDR2 SQIVND (reference sequence). CDR3 amino acids: CASFRTGGYAEAFF. DNA for the CDR3: TGTGCCAGTTTCCGGACAGGGGGATACGCTGAAGCTTTCTTT.

The rearrangement joins TRBV4-3 to TRBJ1-3; no definite D call. The length of the CDR3 is 17 residues. With 2 bases removed from V and 8 bases from J, the gap between germline ends came to 22 bases. Germline V gene data show CDR1 as LGHNA and CDR2 as YSLEER. The CDR3 sequence: CASSQSGYSIPPDTIYF. As DNA, the CDR3 is TGCGCCAGCAGCCAATCGGGATATTCCATACCCCCAGACACCATATATTTT.

The V gene is TRBV19, the J gene TRBJ1-1; possible D gene TRBD1, 5 bases. Germline V gene lookup returns CDR1 LNHDA and CDR2 SQIVND (reference sequence). V was cut by 3 bases and J by 11 bases, with 13 bases left in between. The CDR3 runs to 12 residues. CDR3 region: CASSMWGVRAFF. CDR3 coding DNA: TGTGCCAGTAGTATGTGGGGCGTGAGGGCTTTCTTT.

The sample holds a few counts of this clone. The rearrangement joins TRBV2 to TRBJ1-6; weak D call: TRBD1 (6 bases). In germline, CDR1 is SNHLY, CDR2 FYNNEI. The V gene lost 8 bases and the J gene lost 10 bases, with 15 bases spanning the gap. The CDR3 is 13 amino acids. This CDR3 is CASEGGAGSPLHF. Here the CDR3 DNA reads TGTGCCAGCGAGGGGGGCGCGGGATCACCCCTCCACTTT.

This chain connects TRBV5-1 to TRBJ2-3; weak D call: TRBD2 (5 bases). The germline V gene encodes CDR1 SGHRS and CDR2 YFSETQ. The CDR3 length is 16 residues. V lost 4 bases and J 0 bases, leaving 15 bases between the germline ends. CDR3 residues: CASSLREGSSTDTQYF. In DNA, the CDR3 is TGCGCCAGCAGCCTCCGGGAAGGTTCTAGCACAGATACGCAGTATTTT.

The rearrangement uses TRBV7-8 and TRBJ2-3, with 12 bases identical to TRBD1. Germline trimming cut 5 bases from V and 3 bases from J; bases unmatched to any gene: 6. The germline V gene encodes CDR1 SGHVS and CDR2 FQNEAQ. This CDR3 is built from 16 residues. This CDR3 is CASSPGTGGETDTQYF. CDR3 coding DNA: TGTGCCAGCAGCCCCGGGACAGGGGGCGAGACAGATACGCAGTATTTT. The entire variable domain, with the rest obtained from reference TRBV7-8 and TRBJ2-3, is as follows: GAGVSQSPRYKVAKRGQDVALRCDPISGHVSLFWYQQALGQGPEFLTYFQNEAQLDKSGLPSDRFFAERPEGSVSTLKIQRTQQEDSAVYLCASSPGTGGETDTQYFGPGTRLTVL.

The chain uses TRBV6-5 and TRBJ2-3; D is tentatively TRBD1 or TRBD2 (6 bases each). Germline V gene data show CDR1 as MNHEY and CDR2 as SVGAGI. The CDR3 is 16 amino acids. Trimming pared 0 bases from V and 2 bases from J, leaving 12 bases between. CDR3 coding DNA: TGTGCCAGCAGTTACTCGTTGGGGGGCCCCACAGATACGCAGTATTTT. It encodes CASSYSLGGPTDTQYF.

V usage is TRBV11-3 and J usage is TRBJ2-2; 8 bases map to TRBD2. V was pared by 5 bases and J by 3 bases, with 5 bases of the junction left unmatched. The CDR3 has 15 amino acids. Germline V gene sequence: CDR1 SGHNT, CDR2 YENEEA. Here the CDR3 reads CASSHRRGDTGELFF. In DNA form, the CDR3 reads TGTGCCAGCAGCCACCGGCGGGGGGACACCGGGGAGCTGTTTTTT.

This chain joins TRBV10-2 and TRBJ2-5; the D call may be TRBD1 or TRBD2 (6 bases each). Per the germline V gene, CDR1 is WSHSY and CDR2 is SAAADI. The CDR3 runs to 15 residues. The germline V and J ends were trimmed by 0 bases and 2 bases, with 10 bases remaining between them. The CDR3 reads CASSESGAGQETQYF. The CDR3 DNA follows: TGCGCCAGCAGTGAGTCGGGGGCGGGGCAAGAGACCCAGTACTTC.

The chain has TRBV4-3 and TRBJ1-1; 8 bases match TRBD1. The CDR3 is made up of 15 amino acids. The V gene's germline CDR1 is LGHNA and CDR2 YSLEER. V trimming: 1 base; J trimming: 3 bases; junction bases outside the gene matches: 4. The CDR3 sequence is CASSQVGQGYTEAFF. Written as DNA, the CDR3 is TGCGCCAGCAGCCAAGTAGGACAGGGTTACACTGAAGCTTTCTTT.

The J gene is TRBJ2-1, the V gene TRBV2, with TRBD2 matching over 10 bases. This CDR3 has 17 amino acids. Losses at the gene ends were 4 bases for V and 2 bases for J; bases not matched to a gene: 8. Germline V gives CDR1 SNHLY, CDR2 FYNNEI. DNA of the CDR3: TGTGCCAGCAGTGGGGCTAGCGGGAGATTTACCTACAATGAGCAGTTCTTC. As protein: CASSGASGRFTYNEQFF.

V gene TRBV4-3 combines with J gene TRBJ2-5, with TRBD2 matching over 9 bases. The trim removed 1 base at V and 1 base at J, leaving 7 bases unmatched. The CDR3 extends over 17 amino acids. Germline V gene data show CDR1 as LGHNA and CDR2 as YSLEER. CDR3 nucleotides: TGCGCCAGCAGCCAAGGCTTGGCGGGAGGGCTCCAAGAGACCCAGTACTTC. Its protein product is CASSQGLAGGLQETQYF.

The chain is built from TRBV19 and TRBJ1-1; possibly TRBD1 for D (5 bases). This CDR3 is 18 amino acids long. The V gene lost 4 bases and the J gene lost 2 bases, with 23 bases spanning the gap. Germline CDR1 LNHDA, CDR2 SQIVND (reference sequence). CDR3: CASSTLGTGGGLNTEAFF. The CDR3 bases are TGTGCCAGTAGTACCCTCGGGACGGGAGGTGGCCTTAACACTGAAGCTTTCTTT.

This clone was detected once. The chain joins TRBV5-1 to TRBJ1-3; D unclear. This CDR3 has 15 residues. The germline CDR1 and CDR2 sequences are SGHRS and YFSETQ. V lost 0 bases to trimming and J lost 2 bases, with 9 bases between them. The CDR3: CASSLAIGAGNTIYF. CDR3 DNA sequence: TGCGCCAGCAGCTTGGCGATCGGGGCTGGAAACACCATATATTTT.

The rearrangement links TRBV19 to TRBJ2-7, with D possibly TRBD1 on 6 matching bases. Per germline, CDR1 LNHDA and CDR2 SQIVND (reference sequence). The CDR3 runs to 14 residues. The V end was cut by 2 bases, the J end by 2 bases, with 10 bases between. Written as DNA, the CDR3 is TGTGCCAGTAGTATAAACAGGGACCCCTACGAGCAGTACTTC. Its protein product is CASSINRDPYEQYF.

This chain uses TRBV7-9 with TRBJ2-7; a weak D match, TRBD2 (6 bases). The CDR3 consists of 13 residues. The V gene's germline CDR1 is SEHNR and CDR2 FQNEAQ (reference sequence). V lost 7 bases to trimming and J lost 0 bases, with 10 bases between them. The CDR3 reads CASTPGDSYEQYF. The DNA of the CDR3 is TGTGCCAGCACGCCGGGAGACTCCTACGAGCAGTACTTC.

CDR3 protein: CASSPGRGMNTEAFF. The DNA for the CDR3 is TGTGCCAGCTCACCAGGGAGGGGCATGAACACTGAAGCTTTCTTT. V gene TRBV18 combines with J gene TRBJ1-1, with D possibly being TRBD1 (5 bases). Trimming shortened V by 2 bases and J by 0 bases, and 10 bases separated the two germline ends. This CDR3 contains 15 residues. Germline CDR1 KGHSH, CDR2 LQKENI.

The chain combines TRBV19 with TRBJ1-2; TRBD1 might be the D (6 bases). The germline CDR1 and CDR2 sequences are LNHDA and SQIVND (reference sequence). This CDR3 spans 14 amino acids. V lost 4 bases and J 4 bases, leaving 13 bases between the germline ends. CDR3: CASSTLQGTYGYTF. The CDR3 region has the DNA TGTGCCAGTAGTACCCTACAGGGAACCTATGGCTACACCTTC.

Concerning this clone: This specimen includes other DNA sequences encoding the same CDR3. The chain carries TRBV11-3 and TRBJ2-1; D is perhaps TRBD2 (5 bases). The V and J ends lost 1 base and 5 bases respectively, with 6 bases between them. The CDR3 runs to 13 residues. Germline V gene data show CDR1 as SGHNT and CDR2 as YENEEA. The CDR3 region has the DNA TGTGCCAGCAGCTTAGGGAGGAACAATGAGCAGTTCTTC. Translation gives CASSLGRNNEQFF.

V usage is TRBV7-9 and J usage is TRBJ2-5; 9 nucleotides align to TRBD2. Germline V gives CDR1 SEHNR, CDR2 FQNEAQ (reference sequence). Trimming removed 5 bases from V and 5 bases from J; junction bases left unmatched: 9. The CDR3 consists of 15 residues. The CDR3 nucleotides are TGTGCCAGCAGCCTTCGGGTAGCGGGAGAGGAGACCCAGTACTTC. This gives the protein CASSLRVAGEETQYF.

This clone was seen only once. The chain combines TRBV27 with TRBJ1-2, with D possibly being TRBD1 (5 bases). Germline V CDR1 and CDR2: MNHEY, SMNVEV (reference sequence). The CDR3 has 15 residues. The V end was cut by 4 bases, the J end by 8 bases, with 20 bases between. The CDR3 nucleotides are TGTGCCAGCAGTTCTTACTCCGGGACGGCGACGGGCTACACCTTC. Translating it yields CASSSYSGTATGYTF.

The chain joins TRBV5-6 to TRBJ1-4; D is unclear. Germline-derived CDR1 and CDR2 are SGHDT and YYEEEE. The CDR3 is made up of 13 amino acids. V lost 4 bases, J lost 8 bases, and 12 bases lay in between. As DNA, the CDR3 is TGTGCCAGCAGCCTGACGGTGGACGAAAAACTGTTTTTT. Translating gives CASSLTVDEKLFF.

This clone was detected a few times. This chain links TRBV10-2 with TRBJ1-6; D not certain. CDR1 is WSHSY, CDR2 SAAADI, per germline. V dropped 4 bases and J dropped 6 bases, with 10 bases sitting between them. The CDR3 consists of 14 residues. As DNA, the CDR3 is TGCGCCAGCAGTGTGTCGGCGACTAATTCACCCCTCCACTTT. It translates to CASSVSATNSPLHF.

V usage is TRBV6-4 and J usage is TRBJ1-4; no definite D call. The CDR3 is 14 amino acids. Per the germline V gene, CDR1 is MRHNA and CDR2 is SNTAGT. With 6 bases removed from V and 8 bases from J, the gap between germline ends came to 16 bases. Here the CDR3 DNA reads TGTGCCAGCAGACCCCGGGCCGCTCGGGAAAAACTGTTTTTT. Translated, it gives CASRPRAAREKLFF.

This rearrangement joins TRBV5-4 to TRBJ2-2, with D possibly matching TRBD2 (5 bases). This CDR3 region has 15 residues. Between the trimmed V and J ends, which lost 2 bases and 6 bases, there was a span of 14 bases. CDR1 is SGHNT and CDR2 is YYREEE in the germline V gene (reference sequence). This CDR3 is CASSFPLDLAGELFF. The CDR3 DNA follows: TGTGCCAGCAGCTTCCCACTAGACTTAGCCGGGGAGCTGTTTTTT.